The 5 T cell receptor beta chains in this list originate from one sample, sequenced in a study of T cell clones after liver transplantation. The repertoire was sequenced with immunoSEQ multiplex PCR; TCRdb's copy has only in-frame clones and lacks some. Here the sample spans several thousand clones, 65% to 80% being singletons. Sample: CD8+ T cells from blood, taken 24 months after liver transplant. Receptor source: a human patient who received a liver transplant. Some T cells may be provided by the graft donor.

The rearrangement joins TRBV4-1 to TRBJ2-7; D possibly corresponds to TRBD1 (6 bases). CDR1 is MGHRA, CDR2 YSYEKL, per germline. V was clipped by 2 bases and J by 7 bases, with 27 bases between them. The CDR3 covers 18 residues. The CDR3 sequence: CASSQRGGGAPLPGEQYF. The DNA of the CDR3 is TGCGCCAGCAGCCAAAGAGGGGGTGGAGCGCCCCTCCCGGGGGAGCAGTACTTC.

V gene TRBV14 combines with J gene TRBJ1-4; no firm D call. Per germline, CDR1 SGHDN and CDR2 FVKESK. There are 12 residues in the CDR3. The ends were cut back, 4 bases at V and 9 bases at J, with 9 bases in the middle. DNA of the CDR3: TGTGCCAGCAGCCCATTGGGCCAAAAACTGTTTTTT. It specifies CASSPLGQKLFF.

The chain carries TRBV9 and TRBJ2-1; TRBD2 agrees at 14 bases. Per germline, CDR1 SGDLS and CDR2 YYNGEE. Losses at the gene ends were 3 bases for V and 7 bases for J; bases not matched to a gene: 3. CDR3 size: 15 residues. The CDR3 loop reads CASSETSGRGNEQFF. The DNA for the CDR3 is TGTGCCAGCAGCGAGACTAGCGGGAGGGGGAATGAGCAGTTCTTC.

V usage is TRBV21-1 and J usage is TRBJ2-5; TRBD1, as called in the table, went unchecked against the DNA. TRBV21-1 has pseudogene status. CDR3 size: 17 residues. CDR3 nucleotides: TGTGCCAGCAGCAATTCCTCCGGGGACAGGCGGCAAGAGACCCAGTACTTC. Translated: CASSNSSGDRRQETQYF.

CDR3 protein: CASSFTLAGLGNEQFF. CDR3 bases: TGCGCCAGCAGCTTTACGCTAGCGGGATTGGGGAATGAGCAGTTCTTC. The rearrangement links TRBV10-1 to TRBJ2-1, with 9 bases fitting TRBD2. The CDR3 runs 16 residues. Per the germline V gene, CDR1 is WNHNN and CDR2 is SYGVQD (reference sequence). Trimming at V came to 6 bases and at J to 7 bases, leaving 13 bases not matched to a gene.